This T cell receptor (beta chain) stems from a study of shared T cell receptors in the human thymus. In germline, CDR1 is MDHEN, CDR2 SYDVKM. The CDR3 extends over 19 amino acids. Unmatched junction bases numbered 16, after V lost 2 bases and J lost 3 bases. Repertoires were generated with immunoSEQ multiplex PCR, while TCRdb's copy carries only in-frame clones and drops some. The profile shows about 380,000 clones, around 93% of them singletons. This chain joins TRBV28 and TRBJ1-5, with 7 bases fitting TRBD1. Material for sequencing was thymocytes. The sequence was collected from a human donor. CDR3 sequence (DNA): TGTGCCAGCAGTTTACCCCTCGGGACAGAGACCACTTCCAATCAGCCCCAGCATTTT. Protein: CASSLPLGTETTSNQPQHF.